This T cell receptor beta chain was recorded in a study of OX40 agonist ivuxolimab in advanced cancers. Study-level background: Given to patients was ivuxolimab, an agonistic anti-OX40 (CD134) antibody. Having had anti-PD-1, anti-PD-L1 or anti-CTLA-4 therapy before was allowed, and around 44% had some. Patients received ivuxolimab, an intravenous treatment, every 2 weeks at 0.01 to 10 mg/kg.

V shed 6 bases and J shed 3 bases, with 6 bases lying between them. The length of the CDR3 is 12 residues. Germline assignment: CDR1 MDHEN and CDR2 SYDVKM. Study-wide results and limits: Partial responders at 0.1-3.0 mg/kg had among the lowest clonal expansion.

The repertoire was sequenced with immunoSEQ multiplex PCR; TCRdb's copy has only in-frame clones and lacks some. This sample has 100,000 to 130,000 clones, with 85% to 95% found just once. Note on this clone: Its antigen is unidentified.

Source: CD4+ or CD8+ T cells sorted from blood, taken in a trial of the OX40 agonist ivuxolimab. The chain employs TRBV28 and TRBJ1-5; D gene unclear. The TCR comes from an adult with an advanced solid tumor such as melanoma, head and neck, liver or kidney cancer. CDR3 nucleotides: TGTGCCAGCAGGGGCTTCAATCAGCCCCAGCATTTT. Its protein is CASRGFNQPQHF.